The sequence of this T cell receptor beta chain was determined in a study of blood T cell repertoires in COVID-19 (dated by TCRdb to about 2020). Study-wide context: Samples covering the acute and convalescent phases of COVID-19 were provided by collaborators in the United States, Italy and Spain. The samples were drawn from two sources: the first 160 participants of the ongoing ImmuneRACE study, and some 1,300 subjects contributed by 6 global collaborators. Deeply sampled blood TCRbeta repertoires from subjects exposed to, actively infected with, or recovered from COVID-19 were included in the dataset. The material from the prospective study consisted of cDNA or gDNA derived from T cells, B-cell-depleted T cells, or PBMCs. The repertoires were made available in a free public database intended to serve as a resource for research on the immune response to SARS-CoV-2. A de-identified subject ID, COVID-19 status, age in years and sex were almost always included in the sample metadata. Where HLA class I and class II types were available, the types were taken from metadata supplied by the sample provider, not from assay-based typing. Overall results and qualifications from the work: Clinical and demographic metadata were provided uncurated, with the amount varying by source and participant.

Comments on this clone: Its antigen has not been determined. There are no base qualities to consult, and no much larger clone falls within one base.

TCRbeta CDR3 regions were amplified from genomic DNA using the immunoSEQ Assay, a bias-controlled multiplex PCR. The source study handled its data this way. The number of nucleated cells in each sample was estimated from the amplification of reference gene primers within the assay. To quantify the absolute abundance of each unique TCRbeta CDR3 rearrangement, sequence reads were collapsed and filtered. For each sample, productive Simpson clonality was calculated as the square root of Simpson's diversity index over productive rearrangements. Entries here come from immuneACCESS through TCRdb and include only in-frame sequences with V and J called. Some clones fail to appear in such tables; in the studies checked, an unresolved V gene covers under half of the shortfall, and the cause of the remainder is unknown. V, J and clone size reflect that table, while D and trimming were determined from the DNA. The table for this sample lists 150,000 to 200,000 clones; approximately 86% of them were counted only once. The biggest ten clones account for approximately 8% of the sample.

One collaborating source in Seattle enrolled patients while the patients were actively infected and followed the patients over time throughout the course of disease. Collaborating institutions collected whole blood in K2EDTA tubes following their own protocols. Collaborator samples were shipped for TCRbeta analysis as frozen whole blood, isolated PBMCs, or DNA extracted from either sample type. Sequenced input: peripheral blood. The sequence came from a woman of 80 years or more with COVID-19, enrolled during active disease.

The bases are TGTGCCAGCAGTTTCCAGGAGGGGGCGTATGGAAACACCATATATTTT. Its coded protein is CASSFQEGAYGNTIYF. Here the chain combines TRBV28 and TRBJ1-3, with 7 central nucleotides matching TRBD1. There are 16 amino acids in the CDR3, from cysteine to phenylalanine inclusive. CDR3 DNA only is kept here, 48 bases in frame from base 1. Trimmed from V: 3 bases; trimmed from J: 3 bases; junction bases lacking a gene match: 8. The CDR1 and CDR2 encoded by the germline V gene are MDHEN and SYDVKM.